The 11 T cell receptor beta chains below were found in one sample sequenced in a study of blood T cell repertoires in COVID-19. TCRdb's table, derived via immunoSEQ multiplex PCR, lists solely in-frame clones and lacks some. The sample yields roughly 260,000 clones, about four fifths seen once. Sequencing used PBMCs or T cells enriched from blood (not recorded which). The receptors here all came from a middle-aged woman who had been exposed to COVID-19.

The chain links TRBV5-1 to TRBJ2-6; possible D gene TRBD1, 5 bases. CDR1 and CDR2 (germline): SGHRS, YFSETQ. Trimming shortened V by 4 bases and J by 4 bases, and 15 bases separated the two germline ends. This CDR3 region has 16 residues. This CDR3 reads CASSITGSPGANVLTF. The CDR3 bases are TGCGCCAGCAGCATAACAGGTTCGCCCGGGGCCAACGTCCTGACTTTC.

This chain connects TRBV28 to TRBJ2-1; 8 nucleotides align to TRBD1. The CDR3 is 15 amino acids. Germline CDR1 MDHEN, CDR2 SYDVKM. The junction had 8 bases not matched to a gene; V was cut back by 4 bases and J by 6 bases. CDR3 protein: CASSSSGTGTNEQFF. The CDR3 DNA is TGTGCCAGCAGTTCCTCCGGGACAGGAACCAATGAGCAGTTCTTC.

V gene TRBV7-8 combines with J gene TRBJ2-3; 8 positions match TRBD2. Germline CDR1 and CDR2: SGHVS and FQNEAQ. V was pared by 7 bases and J by 2 bases, with 8 bases of the junction left unmatched. This CDR3 region has 15 residues. CDR3 amino acids: CASIPPGLVTDTQYF. Written as DNA, the CDR3 is TGTGCCAGCATCCCTCCGGGACTAGTCACAGATACGCAGTATTTT. Full variable domain (remainder filled in from reference TRBV7-8 and TRBJ2-3): GAGVSQSPRYKVAKRGQDVALRCDPISGHVSLFWYQQALGQGPEFLTYFQNEAQLDKSGLPSDRFFAERPEGSVSTLKIQRTQQEDSAVYLCASIPPGLVTDTQYFGPGTRLTVL.

The chain uses TRBV27 and TRBJ1-4; the match to TRBD1 covers 9 bases. V trimming: 6 bases; J trimming: 10 bases; junction bases outside the gene matches: 9. Germline CDR1 and CDR2: MNHEY and SMNVEV (reference sequence). The CDR3 consists of 14 residues. CDR3 coding DNA: TGTGCCAGCAGGCTACGGGACAGGGAGGGAAAACTGTTTTTT. This codes for CASRLRDREGKLFF.

The V call is TRBV28, the J call TRBJ1-5; D perhaps matches TRBD1 (6 bases). The V end was cut by 2 bases, the J end by 10 bases, with 15 bases between. The length of the CDR3 is 14 residues. Germline V gene data show CDR1 as MDHEN and CDR2 as SYDVKM. CDR3 sequence: CASSLEGVRSPQHF. In nucleotides, the CDR3 is TGTGCCAGCAGTTTAGAGGGGGTGCGGTCTCCCCAGCATTTT.

The chain carries TRBV19 and TRBJ2-5, with D possibly being TRBD1 (6 bases). This CDR3 region has 14 residues. V lost 4 bases and J lost 0, with 9 bases in between. CDR1 is LNHDA and CDR2 is SQIVND in the germline V gene (reference sequence). This CDR3 is CASSTRTDQETQYF. The CDR3 DNA reads as TGTGCCAGTAGTACCCGGACAGACCAAGAGACCCAGTACTTC.

The chain combines TRBV6-6 with TRBJ1-6, with TRBD1 matching over 7 bases. The germline V gene encodes CDR1 MNHNY and CDR2 SVGAGI (reference sequence). V lost 4 bases and J lost 10; bases outside the gene matches: 7. CDR3 length: 14 amino acids. CDR3 coding DNA: TGTGCCAGCAGTTCGACAGGGCCCCCCTCACCCCTCCACTTT. It codes for CASSSTGPPSPLHF.

This rearrangement joins TRBV24-1 to TRBJ1-2; 8 bases map to TRBD1. Trimming at V came to 4 bases and at J to 8 bases, leaving 8 bases not matched to a gene. Germline V gene lookup returns CDR1 KGHDR and CDR2 SFDVKD. The CDR3 length is 14 residues. CDR3: CATSDITTGVGYTF. Written as DNA, the CDR3 is TGTGCCACCAGTGACATCACGACAGGGGTGGGCTACACCTTC.

This clone appeared a single time. V usage is TRBV28 and J usage is TRBJ2-5; D is ambiguous. V lost 3 bases, J lost 1 base, and 9 bases lay in between. Germline V CDR1 and CDR2: MDHEN, SYDVKM. The CDR3 has 14 amino acids. For the CDR3, the DNA is TGTGCCAGCAGTTTCGAGTACCTCCAAGAGACCCAGTACTTC. It yields the protein CASSFEYLQETQYF.

J is TRBJ1-6 and V is TRBV3-1 (or the pseudogene TRBV3-2), with 7 bases matching TRBD1. V was clipped by 6 bases and J by 7 bases; unmatched bases: 3. The CDR3 consists of 13 residues. The germline CDR1 and CDR2 sequences are LGHDT and YNNKEL (reference sequence). CDR3 in amino acids: CASRTGKNSPLHF. DNA of the CDR3: TGTGCCAGCAGGACAGGGAAAAATTCACCCCTCCACTTT.

The chain is built from TRBV5-1 and TRBJ1-1, with TRBD1 matching over 7 bases. Germline trimming cut 0 bases from V and 8 bases from J; bases unmatched to any gene: 4. This CDR3 has 13 amino acids. CDR1 and CDR2 from the germline V gene are SGHRS and YFSETQ. The chain's CDR3 is CASSLVGQPEAFF. CDR3 sequence (DNA): TGCGCCAGCAGCTTGGTGGGACAGCCCGAAGCTTTCTTT.